This T cell receptor beta chain was captured by sequencing in a study of T cell responses to AZD1222 COVID-19 vaccine. Study findings and constraints: At 160-218 and 743-854, vaccine-associated CD4 TCRs were dominant, and they spanned spike. Researchers took repertoire samples only after the peak T cell response had come. Females outnumbered males among donors, who were mostly white British; clonal diversity was possibly underestimated.

This clone was found once. Its target is not known. The table came from immunoSEQ multiplex PCR; TCRdb's copy has only in-frame clones and leaves some out. The repertoire holds roughly 110,000 clones, about 90% seen once, with around 8.6% in the top ten. The CDR3 has 15 residues. With 5 bases clipped from V and 7 bases from J, the junction kept 8 bases outside the gene matches. CDR1 is LGHNA and CDR2 is YNFKEQ in the germline V gene. The chain carries TRBV4-2 and TRBJ1-5; 10 nucleotides agree with TRBD1. This TCR was recovered from an adult who received the AZD1222 COVID-19 vaccine. This specimen consisted of peripheral blood, obtained 28 days after the second AZD1222 dose. Written as DNA, the CDR3 is TGTGCCAGCAGCTCCCAACCGGGACAGGGGCAGCCCCAGCATTTT. Encoded protein: CASSSQPGQGQPQHF.